This T cell receptor beta chain was found in a study of molecular identifiers for immune sequencing clone quantification (dated 2018 in TCRdb). As for the study more broadly: In a replicate experiment, RNA from roughly 18,000 or 92,000 naive CD8 T cells was split into five aliquots, four of which were sequenced. The study was a methods study using CD8 T cells to benchmark molecular-identifier clustering-based TCR repertoire sequencing (MIDCIRS) and TCR RNA copy counting. On the study overall, not on this receptor specifically: Modeling estimated around 3 recovered TCR RNA copies per cell, compared with approximately 10 by digital PCR, which implies around 33% capture efficiency. Even against a background of some 1 million naive CD8 T cells, spiked-in Jurkat TCR RNA amounting to a single cell's worth was reported to be detectable. Identical TCR molecules sharing a barcode could cause highly expanded clone sizes to be underestimated. Without barcode sub-clustering, chimeric consensus sequences inflated TCR diversity; chimeras reached as high as 47%. Spiked-in Jurkat TCR RNA (about ten copies' worth), which is not part of the donor repertoire, was contained in the naive libraries. In CMV-specific effector cells, over 99% of molecules were held by clones above 20 RNA copies, whereas under 1% of molecules were held by such clones in naive cells.

The library relied on PCR. Data came from an Illumina HiSeq 4000. Bulk TCR libraries were made following a previously described method, with the TCR primers given in Table S5. The Qiagen AllPrep DNA/RNA kit was used to purify total RNA. Reads from multiple sequencing runs of the same library were pooled before analysis. On the authors' methods: Reads were retained only if their TCR constant sequence matched exactly, and those retained reads were trimmed to 150 nt and grouped according to their 12-nt molecular barcodes. Reads within each barcode group were sub-clustered using a 15% Levenshtein threshold, and quality-weighted consensus sequences were constructed for each RNA molecule. Non-functional sequences were filtered out, along with any lower-count sequence sitting one edit away from another sequence. Barcode sub-clusters with fewer than 20% of the maximum read count were removed, based on fitting two negative binomial distributions. Using fastp at Q25 and MiXCR, TCRdb reprocessed the public reads and kept productive beta chains. For every CDR3 protein sequence, its rows merge into one entry that carries the most common genes and DNA. TCRdb, rather than the study authors, made the V and J calls. The sample has fewer than 350,000 distinct CDR3 sequences on record, about 22% of them singletons. The ten most abundant clones make up about 0.81% of the sample.

Libraries of naive CD8 T cells were built from anywhere between roughly 17,000 and 1,000,000 sorted cells, with 10%, 30% or 50% of the purified RNA used. Naive CD8 T cells, defined as CD8+CD4-CCR7+CD45RA+, were FACS-sorted into RLT Plus buffer on a BD FACSAria II. Approximately nine TCR copies' worth of Jurkat RNA were spiked into about 20,000-1,100,000 naive CD8 T cell samples to test detection sensitivity. CD8 T cells were enriched with RosetteSep CD8+ T Cell Enrichment Cocktail and Ficoll-Paque, followed by ACK red cell lysis. According to the germline V gene (reference sequence), CDR1 reads SEHNR and CDR2 reads FQNEAQ. Trimming takes 4 bases from V and 8 bases from J, and the germline ends sit 9 bases apart. The CDR3 numbers 12 residues from cysteine through phenylalanine. The read is trimmed to its CDR3 DNA, 36 bases read in frame from base 1. This clonotype was recorded many times. It lacks a known antigen. Base quality data are lacking; no much larger clone is found one base away.

The clonotype was recovered from a human donor in good health. Some libraries in this study had Jurkat cell RNA spiked in. The chain joins TRBV7-9 to TRBJ2-1; the D segment could be TRBD2, given 6 matching bases. Sequencing was performed on naive CD8+ T cells from blood, with Jurkat cell RNA spiked in. Read against the paper, the sample's cell subset or site label means: FACS-sorted CD8+CD4-CCR7+CD45RA+ naive T cells. The nucleotide sequence is TGTGCCAGCAGCTCTCTAGCGCATGAGCAGTTCTTC. The translation is CASSSLAHEQFF.